Following are 28 T cell receptor beta chains from one sample sequenced in a study of T cells in Graves' hyperthyroidism and ophthalmopathy (dated by TCRdb to about 2019). Libraries came from multiplex PCR. The reads were generated on an Illumina HiSeq 2000. The TCR beta CDR3 regions were amplified from the RNA transcripts. For the first round of RT-PCR on the TCR CDR3, the HTBI primer set was used together with the Qiagen OneStep RT-PCR kit. The raw public data were reprocessed by TCRdb itself: fastp quality trimming at Q25, MiXCR clonotype calling, in-frame beta chains only. CDR3 protein duplicates are merged, each entry listing the most common genes and DNA. Across this sample there are about 380,000 distinct CDR3 sequences, with around 18% seen only once. The biggest ten clones account for around two fifths of the sample. The specimen was blood. The receptors were gathered from a man between 18 and 35 years old with Graves' ophthalmopathy.

This clonotype was counted ten times or more. The chain couples TRBV7-9 to TRBJ2-7, with D perhaps matching TRBD1 (5 bases). From germline, CDR1 is SEHNR and CDR2 FQNEAQ (reference sequence). This CDR3 has 12 residues. V was clipped by 2 bases and J by 7 bases, with 9 bases between them. The CDR3 coding sequence is TGTGCCAGCAGCTTATTGGGGCTTGAGCAGTACTTC. It encodes CASSLLGLEQYF.

In this sample, this clonotype turned up many times. The chain combines TRBV24-1 with TRBJ1-5; the D gene is possibly TRBD1 (5 bases). The CDR3 runs to 13 residues. V was pared by 8 bases and J by 3 bases, with 10 bases between. Per germline, CDR1 KGHDR and CDR2 SFDVKD. CDR3 sequence reads: CATNGGYNQPQHF. In nucleotides, the CDR3 is TGTGCCACCAACGGGGGATACAATCAGCCCCAGCATTTT.

The CDR3 sequence: CASSHRPQVLNYGYTF. The CDR3 coding sequence is TGTGCCAGCAGCCACCGCCCGCAGGTCCTTAACTATGGCTACACCTTC. The chain couples TRBV3-1 to TRBJ1-2; D call uncertain. The V gene's germline CDR1 is LGHDT and CDR2 YNNKEL (reference sequence). This CDR3 is 16 amino acids long. Trimming stripped 3 bases from V and 1 base from J, with 15 bases between.

This clonotype was seen at least ten times. The gene calls are TRBV28 and TRBJ2-3; possible D gene TRBD1, 6 bases. The CDR3 is 15 amino acids. V was trimmed by 5 bases and J by 1 base, leaving 13 bases between them. Germline V lookup: CDR1 MDHEN, CDR2 SYDVKM. The CDR3 DNA reads TGTGCCAGCAGTAACACAGGGTTGGGCACAGATACGCAGTATTTT. This encodes CASSNTGLGTDTQYF.

This clonotype was observed at least ten times. The J gene is TRBJ2-7, the V gene TRBV2; D gene uncertain. Germline-derived CDR1 and CDR2 are SNHLY and FYNNEI. V gave up 6 bases and J gave up 5 bases, with 11 bases separating them. This CDR3 spans 12 amino acids. CDR3: CASSLMTNEQYF. The CDR3 bases are TGTGCCAGCAGCCTCATGACCAACGAGCAGTACTTC. Variable domain in full (rest from reference TRBV2 and TRBJ2-7): EPEVTQTPSHQVTQMGQEVILRCVPISNHLYFYWYRQILGQKVEFLVSFYNNEISEKSEIFDDQFSVERPDGSNFTLKIRSTKLEDSAMYFCASSLMTNEQYFGPGTRLTVT.

In its sample, this clonotype was seen many times. This rearrangement joins TRBV7-3 to TRBJ2-7; either TRBD1 or TRBD2 may supply D (5 bases each). Per germline, CDR1 SGHTA and CDR2 FQGTGA. The CDR3 sequence is 18 residues long. V lost 5 bases to trimming and J lost 0 bases, with 23 bases between them. The CDR3 sequence: CASSPQGSFGTDSYEQYF. CDR3 DNA: TGTGCCAGCAGCCCCCAAGGCTCCTTCGGGACGGACTCCTACGAGCAGTACTTC.

This clonotype was counted many times. In DNA, the CDR3 is TGCGCCAGCAGCACACGGACTAGCGGGGCTTATGAGCAGTTCTTC. Translated, it gives CASSTRTSGAYEQFF. The V and J genes are TRBV5-1 and TRBJ2-1; the match to TRBD2 covers 12 bases. V was pared by 4 bases and J by 8 bases, with 7 bases of the junction left unmatched. The CDR3 runs 15 residues. Germline-derived CDR1 and CDR2 are SGHRS and YFSETQ.

This clonotype has at least ten counts. This chain links TRBV27 with TRBJ1-3, with D unclear. Germline CDR1 and CDR2: MNHEY and SMNVEV (reference sequence). The CDR3 is 15 amino acids. Trimming took off 0 bases at V and 3 bases at J, with 9 bases between the two ends. CDR3 protein: CASSLSGFGGNTIYF. The CDR3 bases are TGTGCCAGCAGTTTATCAGGGTTCGGTGGAAACACCATATATTTT.

The rearrangement uses TRBV12-3 or TRBV12-4 and TRBJ1-1; possible D gene TRBD1, 6 bases. V was pared by 10 bases and J by 5 bases, with 14 bases between. CDR3 length: 12 amino acids. In DNA, the CDR3 is TGTGCCACCGCACTTCAGGGGACTGAAGCTTTCTTT. This sequence encodes CATALQGTEAFF.

This clonotype was seen at least ten times. The chain uses TRBV11-2 and TRBJ2-1; D possibly corresponds to TRBD1 (6 bases). The germline gives CDR1 SGHAT, CDR2 FQNNGV. V gave up 1 base and J gave up 2 bases, with 12 bases separating them. The CDR3 covers 16 residues. Written as DNA, the CDR3 is TGTGCCAGCAGCTTAGCTCTCAGGGGAGCCTACAATGAGCAGTTCTTC. Protein product: CASSLALRGAYNEQFF.

The J gene is TRBJ2-5, the V gene TRBV6-2 or TRBV6-3; D is unclear. This CDR3 has 16 residues. Trimming left V 1 base short and J 0 bases short, with 12 bases between. Germline assignment: CDR1 MNHEY and CDR2 SVGEGT. CDR3 in amino acids: CASSYLERRYQETQYF. DNA for the CDR3: TGTGCCAGCAGTTACTTAGAGCGTCGCTACCAAGAGACCCAGTACTTC.

This clonotype was counted at least ten times. The chain couples TRBV28 to TRBJ2-1, with D perhaps TRBD1 or TRBD2 (6 bases each). The V end was cut by 7 bases, the J end by 9 bases, with 19 bases between. Germline V CDR1 and CDR2: MDHEN, SYDVKM. The CDR3 consists of 14 residues. The CDR3 DNA reads as TGTGCCAGCACCCAGCGGGCCAGGGGAGGTGAGCAGTTCTTC. It encodes CASTQRARGGEQFF.

This clonotype was seen more than once but under ten times. The rearrangement joins TRBV24-1 to TRBJ2-5; 9 nucleotides align to TRBD1. Germline CDR1 KGHDR, CDR2 SFDVKD. There are 14 residues in the CDR3. V dropped 4 bases and J dropped 5; count of bases not matched to a gene: 4. In DNA, the CDR3 is TGTGCCACCAGTGACCCCGGGACAGGGGAGACCCAGTACTTC. This gives the protein CATSDPGTGETQYF.

The sample holds many counts of this clonotype. The chain has TRBV12-3 or TRBV12-4 and TRBJ1-2; weak D call: TRBD1 (6 bases). Trimming removed 1 base at V and 6 bases at J, with 12 bases between. This CDR3 region has 14 residues. The CDR3 sequence: CASSLVAGVNGYTF. The DNA for the CDR3 is TGTGCCAGCAGTTTAGTGGCAGGGGTTAATGGCTACACCTTC.

This clonotype was counted at least ten times. The rearrangement uses TRBV20-1 and TRBJ1-1; TRBD1 matches at 9 bases. Germline trimming cut 8 bases from V and 5 bases from J; bases unmatched to any gene: 15. Germline CDR1 is DFQATT and CDR2 is SNEGSKA (reference sequence). This CDR3 spans 15 amino acids. The CDR3 reads CSPYGATGGRTEAFF. CDR3 in DNA: TGCAGTCCATACGGGGCGACAGGGGGAAGGACTGAAGCTTTCTTT.

This sequence joins TRBV6-6 and TRBJ2-7; D might be TRBD2 (5 bases). Per germline, CDR1 MNHNY and CDR2 SVGAGI (reference sequence). The length of the CDR3 is 14 residues. V was shortened by 2 bases and J by 4 bases, with 12 bases between the two germline ends. Written as DNA, the CDR3 is TGTGCCAGCAGTTACCAAAACCGCGGGTACGAGCAGTACTTC. As protein: CASSYQNRGYEQYF.

This sequence joins TRBV4-1 and TRBJ2-3; D is possibly TRBD2 (6 bases). The V and J ends lost 6 bases and 0 bases respectively, with 22 bases between them. The CDR3 runs to 18 residues. The germline CDR1 and CDR2 sequences are MGHRA and YSYEKL. This CDR3 reads CASSVGGRSGHSTDTQYF. CDR3 nucleotides: TGCGCCAGCAGTGTCGGGGGTCGGAGCGGGCATAGCACAGATACGCAGTATTTT.

The chain is built from TRBV5-5 and TRBJ2-1, with a weak D call TRBD2 (6 bases). This CDR3 has 16 amino acids. CDR1 SGHKS and CDR2 YYEKEE come from the germline V gene (reference sequence). Trimming took 4 bases from V and 4 from J, leaving 18 bases between them. Here the CDR3 DNA reads TGTGCCAGCAGCGGAGCACCGGCGGGACCGTACAATGAGCAGTTCTTC. Protein: CASSGAPAGPYNEQFF.

The sample holds a few counts of this clonotype. The J gene is TRBJ1-3, the V gene TRBV20-1; a possible D gene is TRBD1 (6 bases). CDR3 length equals 13 residues. Trimming cost V 4 bases and J 2 bases, with 9 bases left between them. Germline V CDR1 and CDR2: DFQATT, SNEGSKA (reference sequence). As DNA, the CDR3 is TGCAGTGCTACTCCAGGGGCTGGAAACACCATATATTTT. Amino acids: CSATPGAGNTIYF.

This clonotype has at least ten counts. The rearrangement links TRBV6-1 to TRBJ2-5; D might be TRBD2 (5 bases). The CDR3 contains 14 residues. The V end lost 5 bases, the J end lost 7 bases, and 17 bases lay between the germline ends. Germline-derived CDR1 and CDR2 are MNHNS and SASEGT. CDR3 sequence: CASSLTISAGTQYF. DNA for the CDR3: TGTGCCAGCAGTTTGACTATTTCTGCGGGGACCCAGTACTTC.

A note on this clonotype: A read error may explain this, as a much larger clone is one base away. This chain connects TRBV2 to TRBJ1-4; the match to TRBD1 covers 8 bases. The CDR3 is 13 residues long. CDR1 and CDR2 from the germline V gene are SNHLY and FYNNEI. CDR3 sequence: CASMDRENGKLFF. As DNA, the CDR3 is TGTGCCAGCATGGACAGGGAGAATGGAAAACTGTTTTTT.

The chain combines TRBV5-5 with TRBJ2-7; possible D gene TRBD2, 5 bases. V was cut by 4 bases and J by 7 bases, with 18 bases left in between. Germline V CDR1 and CDR2: SGHKS, YYEKEE (reference sequence). The CDR3 contains 14 residues. CDR3 sequence reads: CASSPSELVGEQYF. The CDR3, as DNA: TGTGCCAGCAGCCCGTCAGAACTAGTGGGAGAGCAGTACTTC. Complete variable domain (other parts from reference TRBV5-5 and TRBJ2-7): DAGVTQSPTHLIKTRGQQVTLRCSPISGHKSVSWYQQVLGQGPQFIFQYYEKEERGRGNFPDRFSARQFPNYSSELNVNALLLGDSALYLCASSPSELVGEQYFGPGTRLTVT.

With respect to this clonotype: A read error may explain this, as a much larger clone is one base away. The chain joins TRBV6-2 or TRBV6-3 to TRBJ2-1; 14 nucleotides align to TRBD2. The CDR3 spans 15 residues. V shed 5 bases and J 5 bases; nucleotides not matched to a gene: 2. Germline V gene data show CDR1 as MNHEY and CDR2 as SVGEGT. The DNA for the CDR3 is TGTGCCAGCAGTGGGACTAGCGGGGGACACAATGAGCAGTTCTTC. Translating it yields CASSGTSGGHNEQFF.

The chain links TRBV15 to TRBJ1-1; D unresolved. Germline V gene lookup returns CDR1 LNHNV and CDR2 YYDKDF (reference sequence). CDR3 size: 15 residues. V was cut by 0 bases and J by 1 base, with 9 bases left in between. DNA of the CDR3: TGTGCCACCAGCAGAGATCAGCTGGAGAACACTGAAGCTTTCTTT. This gives the protein CATSRDQLENTEAFF. Full variable domain (outside the CDR3, taken from reference TRBV15 and TRBJ1-1): DAMVIQNPRYQVTQFGKPVTLSCSQTLNHNVMYWYQQKSSQAPKLLFHYYDKDFNNEADTPDNFQSRRPNTSFCFLDIRSPGLGDTAMYLCATSRDQLENTEAFFGQGTRLTVV.

Many counts were recorded for this clonotype. This chain connects TRBV2 to TRBJ1-2, with D possibly matching TRBD1 (5 bases). V lost 8 bases, J lost 4 bases, and 11 bases lay in between. The V gene's germline CDR1 is SNHLY and CDR2 FYNNEI. The CDR3 totals 12 residues. The CDR3 spells CASHRGGYGYTF. In DNA, the CDR3 is TGTGCCAGCCACCGGGGGGGCTATGGCTACACCTTC.

In its sample, this clonotype was seen many times. The chain recombines TRBV6-9 with TRBJ1-1; no firm D call. Trimming left V 4 bases short and J 5 bases short, with 5 bases between. The germline V gene has CDR1 MNHGY and CDR2 SVAAGI. The CDR3 spans 11 residues. The CDR3 DNA reads as TGTGCCAGCAGTTTCAAAACTGAAGCTTTCTTT. Protein sequence: CASSFKTEAFF.

This clonotype showed up many times. The chain couples TRBV18 to TRBJ1-1, with D tentatively TRBD1 (6 bases). Deletions cut 2 bases from V and 2 bases from J, with 12 bases between. This CDR3 comprises 15 residues. Looked up from germline, CDR1 is KGHSH and CDR2 is LQKENI. Here the CDR3 reads CASSPEGHFNTEAFF. CDR3 DNA: TGTGCCAGCTCACCAGAGGGACACTTCAACACTGAAGCTTTCTTT. The full variable domain, rest sourced from reference TRBV18 and TRBJ1-1, is NAGVMQNPRHLVRRRGQEARLRCSPMKGHSHVYWYRQLPEEGLKFMVYLQKENIIDESGMPKERFSAEFPKEGPSILRIQQVVRGDSAAYFCASSPEGHFNTEAFFGQGTRLTVV.

This clonotype was seen ten or more times. V gene TRBV18 combines with J gene TRBJ1-2; 7 positions match TRBD1. From germline, CDR1 is KGHSH and CDR2 LQKENI. The CDR3 is 12 residues long. V trimming: 8 bases; J trimming: 8 bases; junction bases outside the gene matches: 8. The CDR3 spells CASAKRDSGYTF. In DNA form, the CDR3 reads TGTGCCAGCGCCAAAAGGGACAGCGGCTACACCTTC.